This T cell receptor beta chain was observed in a study of blood T cell repertoires in COVID-19. At the level of the study: The United States, Italy and Spain provided the acute and convalescent COVID-19 samples. Sample material is recorded as cDNA or gDNA derived from T cells, B-cell-depleted T cells, or PBMCs.

V gave up 5 bases and J gave up 4 bases, with 10 bases separating them. Germline V gene data show CDR1 as KGHSH and CDR2 as LQKENI. This CDR3 contains 13 residues. The authors' processing: Nucleated cell number was recorded as an estimate derived from reference gene primer amplification. TCRdb keeps only in-frame clones here, not all; method: immunoSEQ multiplex PCR. V, J and clone size are those of that table, while D and trimming were read from the DNA. Of about 120,000 clones listed, more than 80% are singletons. V usage is TRBV18 and J usage is TRBJ2-3; D may be TRBD1 (6 bases). Sequenced material: peripheral blood. The receptor comes from a man in his 70s with active or convalescent COVID-19. The CDR3 loop is CASSTDRSDTQYF. The CDR3 nucleotides read TGTGCCAGCTCAACTGACAGGTCAGATACGCAGTATTTT. Variable domain in full (rest from reference TRBV18 and TRBJ2-3): NAGVMQNPRHLVRRRGQEARLRCSPMKGHSHVYWYRQLPEEGLKFMVYLQKENIIDESGMPKERFSAEFPKEGPSILRIQQVVRGDSAAYFCASSTDRSDTQYFGPGTRLTVL.